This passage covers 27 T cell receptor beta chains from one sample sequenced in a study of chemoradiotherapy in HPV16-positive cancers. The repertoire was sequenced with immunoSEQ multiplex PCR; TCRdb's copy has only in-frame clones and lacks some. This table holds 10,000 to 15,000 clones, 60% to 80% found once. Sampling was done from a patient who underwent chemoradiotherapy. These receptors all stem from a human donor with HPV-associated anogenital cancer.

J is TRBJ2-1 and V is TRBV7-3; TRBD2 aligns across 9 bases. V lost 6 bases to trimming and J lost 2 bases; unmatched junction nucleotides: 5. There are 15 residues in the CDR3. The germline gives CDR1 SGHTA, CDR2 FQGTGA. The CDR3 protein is CASSSGGFAYNEQFF. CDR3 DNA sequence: TGTGCCAGCAGTAGCGGGGGCTTTGCCTACAATGAGCAGTTCTTC.

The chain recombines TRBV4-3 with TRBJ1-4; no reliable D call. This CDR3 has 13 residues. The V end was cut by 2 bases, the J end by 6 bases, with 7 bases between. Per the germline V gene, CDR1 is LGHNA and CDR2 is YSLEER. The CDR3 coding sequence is TGCGCCAGCAGCCAACGAGCCTATGAAAAACTGTTTTTT. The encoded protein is CASSQRAYEKLFF.

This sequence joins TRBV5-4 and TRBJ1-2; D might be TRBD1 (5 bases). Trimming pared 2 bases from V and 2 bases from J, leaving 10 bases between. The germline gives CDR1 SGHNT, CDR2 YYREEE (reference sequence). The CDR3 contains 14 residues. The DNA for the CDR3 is TGTGCCAGCAGCTTTTCGACAGCAAACTATGGCTACACCTTC. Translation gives CASSFSTANYGYTF.

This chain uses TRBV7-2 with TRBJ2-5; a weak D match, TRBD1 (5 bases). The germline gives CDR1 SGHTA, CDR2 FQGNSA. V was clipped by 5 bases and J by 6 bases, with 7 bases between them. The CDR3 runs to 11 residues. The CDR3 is CASSRGKTQYF. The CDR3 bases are TGTGCCAGCAGCAGGGGTAAGACCCAGTACTTC.

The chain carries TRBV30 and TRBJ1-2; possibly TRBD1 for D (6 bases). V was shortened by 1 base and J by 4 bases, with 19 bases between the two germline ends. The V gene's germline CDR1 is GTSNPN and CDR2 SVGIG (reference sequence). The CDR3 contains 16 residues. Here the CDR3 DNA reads TGTGCCTGGAGTGCCCGGGCAGGGGCTTCACCCTATGGCTACACCTTC. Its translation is CAWSARAGASPYGYTF.

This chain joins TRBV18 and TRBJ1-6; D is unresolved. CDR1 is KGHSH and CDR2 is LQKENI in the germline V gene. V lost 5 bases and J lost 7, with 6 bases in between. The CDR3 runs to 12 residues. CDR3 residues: CASSAANSPLHF. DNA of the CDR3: TGTGCCAGCTCAGCCGCGAATTCACCCCTCCACTTT.

CDR3 loop: CASSLDSGNTIYF. The CDR3 DNA follows: TGTGCCAGCAGCCTCGACTCTGGAAACACCATATATTTT. The V and J genes are TRBV7-2 and TRBJ1-3; no firm D call. V dropped 5 bases and J dropped 0 bases, with 5 bases sitting between them. This CDR3 region has 13 residues. CDR1 and CDR2 from the germline V gene are SGHTA and FQGNSA.

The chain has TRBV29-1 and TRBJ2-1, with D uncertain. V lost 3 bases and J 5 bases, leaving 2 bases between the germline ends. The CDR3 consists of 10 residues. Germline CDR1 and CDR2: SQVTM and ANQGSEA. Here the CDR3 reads CSVDDNEQFF. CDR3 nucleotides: TGCAGCGTTGACGACAATGAGCAGTTCTTC.

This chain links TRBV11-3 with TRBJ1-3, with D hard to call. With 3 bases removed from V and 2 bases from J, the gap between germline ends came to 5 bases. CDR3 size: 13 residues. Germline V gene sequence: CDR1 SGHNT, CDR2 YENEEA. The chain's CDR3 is CASSLAAGNTIYF. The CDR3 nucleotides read TGTGCCAGCAGCTTGGCCGCTGGAAACACCATATATTTT.

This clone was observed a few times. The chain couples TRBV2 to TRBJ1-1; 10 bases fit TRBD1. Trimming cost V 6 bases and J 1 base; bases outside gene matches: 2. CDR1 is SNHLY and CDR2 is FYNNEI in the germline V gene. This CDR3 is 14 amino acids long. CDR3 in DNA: TGTGCCAGCAGGGGGGACAGGGGGAACACTGAAGCTTTCTTT. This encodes CASRGDRGNTEAFF.

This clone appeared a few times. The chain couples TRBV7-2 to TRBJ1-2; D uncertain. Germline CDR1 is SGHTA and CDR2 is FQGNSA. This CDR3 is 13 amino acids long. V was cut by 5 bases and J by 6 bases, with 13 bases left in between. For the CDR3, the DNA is TGTGCCAGCAGCCCCAACCGGGGTAATGGCTACACCTTC. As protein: CASSPNRGNGYTF.

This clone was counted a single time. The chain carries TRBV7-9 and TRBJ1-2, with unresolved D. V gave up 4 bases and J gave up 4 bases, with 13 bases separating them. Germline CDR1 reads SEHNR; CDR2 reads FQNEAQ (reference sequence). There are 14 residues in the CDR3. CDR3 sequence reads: CASSWSDRPYGYTF. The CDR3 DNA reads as TGTGCCAGCAGCTGGTCGGACCGCCCCTATGGCTACACCTTC.

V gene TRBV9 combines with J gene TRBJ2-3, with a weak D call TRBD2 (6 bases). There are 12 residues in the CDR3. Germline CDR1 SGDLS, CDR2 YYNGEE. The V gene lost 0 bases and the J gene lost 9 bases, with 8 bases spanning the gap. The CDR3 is CASSVAAGTQYF. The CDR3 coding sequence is TGTGCCAGCAGCGTAGCGGCGGGGACGCAGTATTTT. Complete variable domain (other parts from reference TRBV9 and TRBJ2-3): DSGVTQTPKHLITATGQRVTLRCSPRSGDLSVYWYQQSLDQGLQFLIQYYNGEERAKGNILERFSAQQFPDLHSELNLSSLELGDSALYFCASSVAAGTQYFGPGTRLTVL.

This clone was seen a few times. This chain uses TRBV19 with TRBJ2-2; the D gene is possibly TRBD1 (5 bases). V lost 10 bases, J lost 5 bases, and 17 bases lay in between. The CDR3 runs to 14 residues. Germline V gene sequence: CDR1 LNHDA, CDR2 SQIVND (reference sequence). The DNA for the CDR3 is TGTGCCACTCAGATCCAGGGCAGGACCGGGGAGCTGTTTTTT. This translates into CATQIQGRTGELFF.

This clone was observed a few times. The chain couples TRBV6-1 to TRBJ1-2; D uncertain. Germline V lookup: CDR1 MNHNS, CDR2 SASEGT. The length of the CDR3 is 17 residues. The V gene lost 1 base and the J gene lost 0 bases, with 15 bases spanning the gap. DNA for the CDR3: TGTGCCAGCAGTGAAGGGTCTTACTCAGAAGCTAACTATGGCTACACCTTC. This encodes CASSEGSYSEANYGYTF.

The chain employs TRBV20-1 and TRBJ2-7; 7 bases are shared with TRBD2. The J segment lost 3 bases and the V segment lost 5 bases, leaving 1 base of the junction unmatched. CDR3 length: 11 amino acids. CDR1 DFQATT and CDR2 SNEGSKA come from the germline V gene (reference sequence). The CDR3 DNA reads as TGCAGTGCTTGGGGGGGCTACGAGCAGTACTTC. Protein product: CSAWGGYEQYF.

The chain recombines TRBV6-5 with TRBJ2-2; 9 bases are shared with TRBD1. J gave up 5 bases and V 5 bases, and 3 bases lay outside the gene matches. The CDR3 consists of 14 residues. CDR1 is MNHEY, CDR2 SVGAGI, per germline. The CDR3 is CASSRQGVTGELFF. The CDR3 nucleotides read TGTGCCAGCAGTCGACAGGGGGTGACCGGGGAGCTGTTTTTT.

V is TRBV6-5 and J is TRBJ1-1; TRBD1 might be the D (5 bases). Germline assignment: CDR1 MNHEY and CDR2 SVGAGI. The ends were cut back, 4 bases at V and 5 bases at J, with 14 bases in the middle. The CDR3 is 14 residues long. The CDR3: CASSSGFVVTEAFF. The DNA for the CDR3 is TGTGCCAGCAGTTCAGGGTTCGTCGTAACTGAAGCTTTCTTT.

CDR3 residues: CASSYSGTGDYEQYF. For the CDR3, the DNA is TGTGCCAGCAGTTACTCGGGGACAGGGGATTACGAGCAGTACTTC. The rearrangement links TRBV6-5 to TRBJ2-5, with 10 positions matching TRBD1. The DNA end is a closer match to TRBJ2-7, so the J assignment may be wrong. There are 15 residues in the CDR3. Per germline, CDR1 MNHEY and CDR2 SVGAGI.

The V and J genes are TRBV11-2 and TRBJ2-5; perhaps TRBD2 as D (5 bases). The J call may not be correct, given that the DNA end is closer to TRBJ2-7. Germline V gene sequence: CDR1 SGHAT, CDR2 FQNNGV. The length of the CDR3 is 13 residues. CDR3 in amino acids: CASSSTRSYEQYF. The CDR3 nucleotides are TGTGCCAGCAGCTCCACTAGAAGCTACGAGCAGTACTTC.

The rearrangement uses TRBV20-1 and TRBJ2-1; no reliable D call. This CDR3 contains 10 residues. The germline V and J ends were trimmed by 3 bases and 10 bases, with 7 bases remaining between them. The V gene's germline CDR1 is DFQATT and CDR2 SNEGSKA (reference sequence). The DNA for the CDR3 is TGCAGTGCTAGGAAAGGAGAGCAGTTCTTC. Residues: CSARKGEQFF.

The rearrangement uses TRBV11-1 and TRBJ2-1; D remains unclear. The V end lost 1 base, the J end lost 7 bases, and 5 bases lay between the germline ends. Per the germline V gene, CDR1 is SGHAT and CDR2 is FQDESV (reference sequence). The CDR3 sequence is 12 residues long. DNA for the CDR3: TGTGCCAGCAGCTTAGTGGCGAATGAGCAGTTCTTC. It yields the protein CASSLVANEQFF. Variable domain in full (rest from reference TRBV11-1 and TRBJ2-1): EAEVAQSPRYKITEKSQAVAFWCDPISGHATLYWYRQILGQGPELLVQFQDESVVDDSQLPKDRFSAERLKGVDSTLKIQPAELGDSAMYLCASSLVANEQFFGPGTRLTVL.

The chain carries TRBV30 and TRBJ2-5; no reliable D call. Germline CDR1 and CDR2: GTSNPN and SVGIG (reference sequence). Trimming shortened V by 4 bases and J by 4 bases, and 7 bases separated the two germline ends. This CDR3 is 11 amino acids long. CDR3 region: CAWIRRETQYF. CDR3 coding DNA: TGTGCCTGGATTCGCCGAGAGACCCAGTACTTC. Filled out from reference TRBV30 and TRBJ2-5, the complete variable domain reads SQTIHQWPATLVQPVGSPLSLECTVEGTSNPNLYWYRQAAGRGLQLLFYSVGIGQISSEVPQNLSASRPQDRQFILSSKKLLLSDSGFYLCAWIRRETQYFGPGTRLLVL.

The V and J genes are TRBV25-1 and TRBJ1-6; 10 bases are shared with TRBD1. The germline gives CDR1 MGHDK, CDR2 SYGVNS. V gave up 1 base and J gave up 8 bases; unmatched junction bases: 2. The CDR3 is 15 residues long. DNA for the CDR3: TGTGCCAGCAGTGAATCAGGGACAGGGGATTCACCCCTCCACTTT. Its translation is CASSESGTGDSPLHF.

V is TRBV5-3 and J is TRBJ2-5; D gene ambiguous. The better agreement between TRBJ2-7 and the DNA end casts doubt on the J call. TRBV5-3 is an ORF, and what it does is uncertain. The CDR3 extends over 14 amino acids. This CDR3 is CARSFIPVIHEQYF. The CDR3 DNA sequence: TGTGCCAGAAGCTTCATCCCCGTTATCCACGAGCAGTACTTC.

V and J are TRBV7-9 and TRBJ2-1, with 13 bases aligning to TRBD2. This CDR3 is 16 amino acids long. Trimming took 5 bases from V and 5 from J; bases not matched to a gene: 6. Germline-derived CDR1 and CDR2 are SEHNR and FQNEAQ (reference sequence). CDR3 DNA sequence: TGTGCCAGCAGCCCAACCGGGACTAGCGGGGACAATGAGCAGTTCTTC. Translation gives CASSPTGTSGDNEQFF.

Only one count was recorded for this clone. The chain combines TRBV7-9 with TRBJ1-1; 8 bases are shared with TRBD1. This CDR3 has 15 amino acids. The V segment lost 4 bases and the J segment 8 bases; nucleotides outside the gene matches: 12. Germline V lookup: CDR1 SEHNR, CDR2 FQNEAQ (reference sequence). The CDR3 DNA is TGTGCCAGCAGCTCAACGACAGGGGCCCTTAGGGAAGCTTTCTTT. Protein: CASSSTTGALREAFF. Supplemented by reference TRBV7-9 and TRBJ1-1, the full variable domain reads DTGVSQNPRHKITKRGQNVTFRCDPISEHNRLYWYRQTLGQGPEFLTYFQNEAQLEKSRLLSDRFSAERPKGSFSTLEIQRTEQGDSAMYLCASSSTTGALREAFFGQGTRLTVV.